Sequencing of this TCR beta chain was carried out in a study of T cell responses to AZD1222 COVID-19 vaccine. The study, taken as a whole, reports: As reported, nearly half of all spike-specific TCRs target variant regions that are unmutated. Possibly, clonal diversity was underestimated; donors were largely white British and included more females. Spike-specific TCR breadth and depth rose after two AZD1222 doses. Only after the peak T cell response were repertoires sampled.

V gave up 2 bases and J gave up 4 bases, with 14 bases separating them. From germline, CDR1 is LNHDA and CDR2 SQIVND (reference sequence). The CDR3 has 16 residues. Repertoires were generated with immunoSEQ multiplex PCR, while TCRdb's copy carries only in-frame clones and drops some. Of 120,000 or so clones listed, 70% to 90% are singletons. A note on this clone: As yet, its antigen is unknown.

The origin of this receptor is an adult in good health. The rearrangement links TRBV19 to TRBJ2-2; tentative D call: TRBD1 (5 bases). Sequenced material: peripheral blood, taken on day 0 of AZD1222 vaccination. This CDR3 reads CASSISRRVATGELFF. For the CDR3, the DNA is TGTGCCAGTAGTATATCTCGCAGGGTGGCCACCGGGGAGCTGTTTTTT.